This section outlines one T cell receptor beta chain sequence together with its context. This entry belongs to a study of cytomegalovirus exposure and HLA in healthy donors. PCR employed 60 Vbeta and 13 Jbeta primers. In the original workflow: Among the unique TCR beta chains that a later analysis counted, 75 million to 85 million in all, about 11 million were shared. Libraries were prepared by immunoSEQ multiplex PCR; TCRdb keeps only in-frame clonotypes and omits some of them. V and J calls and clone size are as listed in that table; D and trimming were resolved from the DNA. Among about 150,000 clones, around 82% were seen once, and the ten largest hold around 6%. This CDR3 is built from 14 residues. The V and J ends lost 6 bases and 5 bases, in that order; junction bases with no gene match: 10. Germline values: CDR1 SGDLS, CDR2 YYNGEE.

The source is a woman aged 40 to 55 in good health and CMV-seropositive. This rearrangement joins TRBV9 to TRBJ2-7, with 8 nucleotides matching TRBD2. Sequenced sample: PBMCs. Here the CDR3 reads CASNGGDPKNEQYF. The CDR3 DNA follows: TGTGCCAGCAACGGGGGGGACCCGAAAAACGAGCAGTACTTC.